Each of the 7 T cell receptor beta chains below was sequenced from the same sample in a study of CD8 T cells in Susac syndrome (dated 2019 in TCRdb). To prepare the library, the immunoSEQ multiplex PCR assay was applied. RNA was extracted using the RNeasy kit, and about 0.45 to 1 ug of the RNA was reverse transcribed with random hexamers. Clones were called with MiXCR by TCRdb after fastp trimmed the public reads at Q25, and only in-frame beta chains were retained. Rows merge per CDR3 protein into single entries with the most common DNA and genes. The sample records 150,000 to 200,000 distinct CDR3 sequences, about 93% of which are singletons. The ten most abundant clones make up around 0.15% of the sample. The sample consisted of CD4+ T cells from PBMCs. The receptors shown here come from a human donor in good health.

The rearrangement links TRBV28 to TRBJ1-6; the D is unclear. From germline, CDR1 is MDHEN and CDR2 SYDVKM. The CDR3 is 12 residues long. The germline V and J ends were trimmed by 7 bases and 6 bases, with 7 bases remaining between them. The CDR3 DNA reads as TGTGCCAGCAATGAACTTAATTCACCCCTCCACTTT. Translating it yields CASNELNSPLHF. Full variable domain (rest looked up from reference TRBV28 and TRBJ1-6): DVKVTQSSRYLVKRTGEKVFLECVQDMDHENMFWYRQDPGLGLRLIYFSYDVKMKEKGDIPEGYSVSREKKERFSLILESASTNQTSMYLCASNELNSPLHFGNGTRLTVT.

This chain connects TRBV24-1 to TRBJ2-2, with D unclear. Germline V gene sequence: CDR1 KGHDR, CDR2 SFDVKD. The CDR3 runs to 15 residues. Trimming stripped 3 bases from V and 8 bases from J, with 15 bases between. The CDR3 loop is CATSDPQERRGELFF. CDR3 in DNA: TGTGCCACCAGTGATCCCCAGGAAAGGCGGGGGGAGCTGTTTTTT.

The chain joins TRBV3-1 to TRBJ1-1; possibly TRBD1 for D (6 bases). The CDR3 spans 12 residues. Looked up from germline, CDR1 is LGHDT and CDR2 is YNNKEL (reference sequence). V gave up 1 base and J gave up 8 bases, with 8 bases separating them. This CDR3 reads CASSQGTVEAFF. DNA for the CDR3: TGTGCCAGCAGCCAAGGGACAGTCGAAGCTTTCTTT.

V usage is TRBV7-3 and J usage is TRBJ2-5; 8 bases agree with TRBD2. This CDR3 comprises 13 residues. CDR1 and CDR2 (germline): SGHTA, FQGTGA. The ends lost 5 bases at V and 5 bases at J; junction bases unmatched: 4. CDR3 nucleotides: TGTGCCAGCAGCACTAGCGGCTACGAGACCCAGTACTTC. It encodes CASSTSGYETQYF. The full variable domain, rest sourced from reference TRBV7-3 and TRBJ2-5, is GAGVSQTPSNKVTEKGKYVELRCDPISGHTALYWYRQSLGQGPEFLIYFQGTGAADDSGLPNDRFFAVRPEGSVSTLKIQRTERGDSAVYLCASSTSGYETQYFGPGTRLLVL.

The chain combines TRBV5-4 with TRBJ2-5, with D perhaps being TRBD1 or TRBD2 (6 bases each). The CDR3 runs to 16 residues. The V gene lost 0 bases and the J gene lost 2 bases, with 14 bases spanning the gap. Germline CDR1 reads SGHNT; CDR2 reads YYREEE (reference sequence). CDR3 coding DNA: TGTGCCAGCAGCTTGGTGGTAGGGGGGACTCAAGAGACCCAGTACTTC. It yields the protein CASSLVVGGTQETQYF.

The CDR3 region is CASSLEGNYGYTF. CDR3 coding DNA: TGTGCCAGCAGCTTAGAAGGGAACTATGGCTACACCTTC. V and J are TRBV7-2 and TRBJ1-2; D uncertain. Germline assignment: CDR1 SGHTA and CDR2 FQGNSA. V was pared by 1 base and J by 2 bases, with 5 bases between. This CDR3 has 13 residues. The whole variable domain, filled in from reference TRBV7-2 and TRBJ1-2, reads GAGVSQSPSNKVTEKGKDVELRCDPISGHTALYWYRQSLGQGLEFLIYFQGNSAPDKSGLPSDRFSAERTGGSVSTLTIQRTQQEDSAVYLCASSLEGNYGYTFGSGTRLTVV.

This chain links TRBV20-1 with TRBJ2-3; D gene uncertain. Germline-derived CDR1 and CDR2 are DFQATT and SNEGSKA (reference sequence). This CDR3 contains 14 residues. V was cut by 3 bases and J by 4 bases, with 14 bases left in between. CDR3 sequence reads: CSASGSTLSDTQYF. The CDR3 nucleotides are TGCAGTGCTAGCGGCAGCACCCTCTCAGATACGCAGTATTTT.